This TCR beta chain was identified in a study of blood T cell repertoires in COVID-19. About the study: Sample material is recorded as cDNA or gDNA derived from T cells, B-cell-depleted T cells, or PBMCs.

As originally analysed: Scientists estimated how many nucleated cells there were by amplifying reference gene primers. TCRdb's copy holds only in-frame clones and misses some; the assay was immunoSEQ multiplex PCR. D and trimming were read from the DNA, whereas the V and J calls and clone size are those reported in that table. The data hold 150,000 to 200,000 clones, with around 86% observed a single time. This CDR3 comprises 16 residues. CDR1 is KGHDR, CDR2 SFDVKD, per germline. The V and J ends lost 5 bases and 2 bases, in that order; junction bases with no gene match: 9. This clonotype was sampled from a woman between 25 and 40 years old with active or convalescent COVID-19. Sequenced input: peripheral blood. V gene TRBV24-1 combines with J gene TRBJ1-2; 8 nucleotides align to TRBD1. The CDR3 DNA reads TGTGCCACCAGTGGGTATAACAGGGGGTGGAACTATGGCTACACCTTC. Its translation is CATSGYNRGWNYGYTF.